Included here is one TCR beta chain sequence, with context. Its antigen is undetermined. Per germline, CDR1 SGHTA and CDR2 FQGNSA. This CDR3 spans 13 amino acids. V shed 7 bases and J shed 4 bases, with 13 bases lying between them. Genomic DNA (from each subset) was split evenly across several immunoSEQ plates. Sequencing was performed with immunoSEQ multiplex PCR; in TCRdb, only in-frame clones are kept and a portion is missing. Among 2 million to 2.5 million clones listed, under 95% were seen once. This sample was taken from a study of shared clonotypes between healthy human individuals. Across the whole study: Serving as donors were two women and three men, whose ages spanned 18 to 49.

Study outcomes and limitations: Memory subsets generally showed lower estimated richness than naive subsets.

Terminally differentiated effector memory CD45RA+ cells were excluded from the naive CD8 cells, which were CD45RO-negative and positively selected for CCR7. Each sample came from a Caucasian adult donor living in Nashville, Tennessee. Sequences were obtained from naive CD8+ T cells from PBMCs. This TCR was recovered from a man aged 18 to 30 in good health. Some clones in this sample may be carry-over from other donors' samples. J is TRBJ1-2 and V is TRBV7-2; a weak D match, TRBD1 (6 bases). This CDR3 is CASTLGGAYGYTF. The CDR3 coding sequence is TGTGCCAGCACCCTAGGGGGAGCCTATGGCTACACCTTC.